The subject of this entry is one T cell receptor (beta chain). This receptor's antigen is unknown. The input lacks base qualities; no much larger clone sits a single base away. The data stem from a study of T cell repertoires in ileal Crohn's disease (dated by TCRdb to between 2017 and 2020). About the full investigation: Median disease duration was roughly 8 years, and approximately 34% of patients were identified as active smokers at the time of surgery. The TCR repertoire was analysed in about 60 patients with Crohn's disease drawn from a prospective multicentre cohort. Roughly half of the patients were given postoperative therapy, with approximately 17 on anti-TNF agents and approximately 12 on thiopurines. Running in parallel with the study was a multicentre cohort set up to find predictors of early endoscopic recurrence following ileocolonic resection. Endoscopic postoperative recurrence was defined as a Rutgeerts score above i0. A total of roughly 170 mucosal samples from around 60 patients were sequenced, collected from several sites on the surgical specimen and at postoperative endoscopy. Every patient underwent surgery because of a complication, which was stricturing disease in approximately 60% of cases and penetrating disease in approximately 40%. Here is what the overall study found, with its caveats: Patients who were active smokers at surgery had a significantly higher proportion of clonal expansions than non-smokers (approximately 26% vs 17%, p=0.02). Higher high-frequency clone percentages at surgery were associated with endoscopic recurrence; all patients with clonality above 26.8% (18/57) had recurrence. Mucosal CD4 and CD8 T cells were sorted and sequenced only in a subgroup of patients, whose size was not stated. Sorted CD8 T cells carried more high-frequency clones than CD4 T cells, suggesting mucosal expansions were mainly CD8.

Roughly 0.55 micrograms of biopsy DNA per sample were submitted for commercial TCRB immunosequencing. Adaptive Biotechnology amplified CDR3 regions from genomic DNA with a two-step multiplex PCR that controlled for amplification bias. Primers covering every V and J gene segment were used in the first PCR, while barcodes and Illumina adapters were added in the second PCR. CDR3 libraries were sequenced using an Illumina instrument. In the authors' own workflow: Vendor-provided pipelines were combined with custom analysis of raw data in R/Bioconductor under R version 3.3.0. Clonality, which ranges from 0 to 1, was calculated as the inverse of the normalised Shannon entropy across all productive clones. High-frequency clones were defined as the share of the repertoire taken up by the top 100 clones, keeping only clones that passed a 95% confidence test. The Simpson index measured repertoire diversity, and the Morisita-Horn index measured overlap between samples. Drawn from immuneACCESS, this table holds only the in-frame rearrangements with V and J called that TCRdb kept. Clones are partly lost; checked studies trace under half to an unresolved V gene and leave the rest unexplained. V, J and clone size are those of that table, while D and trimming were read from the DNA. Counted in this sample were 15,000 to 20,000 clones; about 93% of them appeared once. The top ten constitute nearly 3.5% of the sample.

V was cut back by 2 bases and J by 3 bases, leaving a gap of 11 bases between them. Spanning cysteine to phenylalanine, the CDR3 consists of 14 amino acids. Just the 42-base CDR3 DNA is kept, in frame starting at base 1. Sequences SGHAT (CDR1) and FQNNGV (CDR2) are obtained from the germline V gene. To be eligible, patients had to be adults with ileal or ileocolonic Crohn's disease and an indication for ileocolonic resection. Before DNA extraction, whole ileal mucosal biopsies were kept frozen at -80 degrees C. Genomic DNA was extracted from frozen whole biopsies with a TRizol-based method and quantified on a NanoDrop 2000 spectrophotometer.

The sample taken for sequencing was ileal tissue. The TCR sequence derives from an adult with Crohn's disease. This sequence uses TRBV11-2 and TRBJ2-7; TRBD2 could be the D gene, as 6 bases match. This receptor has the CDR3 CASSLSGGNYEQYF. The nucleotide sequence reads TGTGCCAGCAGCTTAAGTGGCGGGAACTACGAGCAGTACTTC.